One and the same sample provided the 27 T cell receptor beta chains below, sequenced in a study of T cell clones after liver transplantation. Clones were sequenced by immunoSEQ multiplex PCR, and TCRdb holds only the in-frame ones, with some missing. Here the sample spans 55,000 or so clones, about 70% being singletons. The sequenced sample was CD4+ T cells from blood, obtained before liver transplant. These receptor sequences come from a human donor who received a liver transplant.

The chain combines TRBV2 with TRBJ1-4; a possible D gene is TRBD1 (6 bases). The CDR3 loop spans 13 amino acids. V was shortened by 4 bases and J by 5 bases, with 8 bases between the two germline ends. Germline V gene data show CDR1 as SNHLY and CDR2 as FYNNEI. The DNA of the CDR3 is TGTGCCAGCAGTGTTGACAGGAATGAAAAACTGTTTTTT. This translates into CASSVDRNEKLFF.

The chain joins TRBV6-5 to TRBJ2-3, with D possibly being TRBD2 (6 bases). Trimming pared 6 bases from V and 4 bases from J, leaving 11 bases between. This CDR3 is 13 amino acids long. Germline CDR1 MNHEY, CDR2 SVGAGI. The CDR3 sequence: CASSPGGADTQYF. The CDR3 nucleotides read TGTGCCAGCAGCCCCGGAGGGGCAGATACGCAGTATTTT.

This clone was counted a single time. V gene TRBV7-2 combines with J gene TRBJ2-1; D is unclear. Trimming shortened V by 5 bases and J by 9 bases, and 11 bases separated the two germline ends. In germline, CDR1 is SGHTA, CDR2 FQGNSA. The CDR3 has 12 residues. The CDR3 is CASSLPGGEQFF. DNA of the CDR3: TGTGCCAGCAGCCTCCCCGGTGGTGAGCAGTTCTTC.

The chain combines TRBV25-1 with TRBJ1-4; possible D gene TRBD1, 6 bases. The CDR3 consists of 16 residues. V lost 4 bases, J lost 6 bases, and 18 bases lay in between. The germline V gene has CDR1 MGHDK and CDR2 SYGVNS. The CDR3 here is CASSVKDRLADEKLFF. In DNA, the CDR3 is TGTGCCAGCAGTGTCAAAGACAGGCTCGCCGATGAAAAACTGTTTTTT.

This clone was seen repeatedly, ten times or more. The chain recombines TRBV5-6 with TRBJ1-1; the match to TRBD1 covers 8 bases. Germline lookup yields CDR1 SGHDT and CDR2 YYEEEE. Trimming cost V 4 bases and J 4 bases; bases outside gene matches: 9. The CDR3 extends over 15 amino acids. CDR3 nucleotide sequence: TGTGCCAGCAGCGCATATTCAGGGGGCGGCACTGAAGCTTTCTTT. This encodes CASSAYSGGGTEAFF. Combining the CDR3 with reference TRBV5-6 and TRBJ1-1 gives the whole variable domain DAGVTQSPTHLIKTRGQQVTLRCSPKSGHDTVSWYQQALGQGPQFIFQYYEEEERQRGNFPDRFSGHQFPNYSSELNVNALLLGDSALYLCASSAYSGGGTEAFFGQGTRLTVV.

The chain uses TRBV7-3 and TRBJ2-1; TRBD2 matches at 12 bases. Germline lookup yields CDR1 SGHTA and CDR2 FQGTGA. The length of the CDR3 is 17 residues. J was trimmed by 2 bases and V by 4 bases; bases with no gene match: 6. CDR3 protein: CASSSRLAGAPYNEQFF. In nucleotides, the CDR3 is TGTGCCAGCAGCTCCCGACTAGCGGGGGCCCCCTACAATGAGCAGTTCTTC. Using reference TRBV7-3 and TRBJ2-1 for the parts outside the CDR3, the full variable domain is GAGVSQTPSNKVTEKGKYVELRCDPISGHTALYWYRQSLGQGPEFLIYFQGTGAADDSGLPNDRFFAVRPEGSVSTLKIQRTERGDSAVYLCASSSRLAGAPYNEQFFGPGTRLTVL.

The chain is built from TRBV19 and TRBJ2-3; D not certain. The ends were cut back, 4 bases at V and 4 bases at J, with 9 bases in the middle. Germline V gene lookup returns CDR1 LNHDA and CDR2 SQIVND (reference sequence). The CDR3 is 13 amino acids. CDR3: CASSTSGSDTQYF. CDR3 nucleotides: TGTGCCAGTAGTACCTCGGGTTCAGATACGCAGTATTTT. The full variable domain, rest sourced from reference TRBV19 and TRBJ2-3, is DGGITQSPKYLFRKEGQNVTLSCEQNLNHDAMYWYRQDPGQGLRLIYYSQIVNDFQKGDIAEGYSVSREKKESFPLTVTSAQKNPTAFYLCASSTSGSDTQYFGPGTRLTVL.

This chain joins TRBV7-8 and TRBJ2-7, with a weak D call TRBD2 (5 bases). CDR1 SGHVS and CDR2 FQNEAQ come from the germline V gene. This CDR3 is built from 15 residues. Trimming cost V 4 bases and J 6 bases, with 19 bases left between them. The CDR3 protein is CASSSSLPPGSEQYF. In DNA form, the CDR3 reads TGTGCCAGCAGCTCTAGCTTACCCCCTGGGAGCGAGCAGTACTTC.

The CDR3 sequence is CASSIDSSNYGYTF. Here the CDR3 DNA reads TGCGCCAGCAGCATAGACAGTTCTAACTATGGCTACACCTTC. The chain recombines TRBV5-1 with TRBJ1-2; D may be TRBD1 (5 bases). Germline V gives CDR1 SGHRS, CDR2 YFSETQ. With 4 bases removed from V and 0 bases from J, the gap between germline ends came to 10 bases. The CDR3 extends over 14 amino acids.

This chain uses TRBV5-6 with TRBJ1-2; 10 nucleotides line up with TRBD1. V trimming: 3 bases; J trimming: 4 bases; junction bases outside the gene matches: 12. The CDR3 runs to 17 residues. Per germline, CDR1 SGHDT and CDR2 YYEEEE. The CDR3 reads CASSSSGDRGKGYGYTF. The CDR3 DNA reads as TGTGCCAGCAGCTCCTCCGGGGACAGGGGAAAGGGCTATGGCTACACCTTC.

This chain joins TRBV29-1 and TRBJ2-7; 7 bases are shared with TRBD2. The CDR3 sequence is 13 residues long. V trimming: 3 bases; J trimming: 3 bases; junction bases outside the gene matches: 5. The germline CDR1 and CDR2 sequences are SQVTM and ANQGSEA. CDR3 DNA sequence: TGCAGCGTTGAGGCCAGCGGGGTCTACGAGCAGTACTTC. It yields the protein CSVEASGVYEQYF.

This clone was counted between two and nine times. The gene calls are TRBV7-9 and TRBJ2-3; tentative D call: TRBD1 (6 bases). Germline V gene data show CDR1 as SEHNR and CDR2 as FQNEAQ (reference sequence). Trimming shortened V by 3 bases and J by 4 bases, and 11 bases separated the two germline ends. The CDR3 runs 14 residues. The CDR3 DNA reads TGTGCCAGCAGCTTTCAGGGGTCCTCAGATACGCAGTATTTT. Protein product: CASSFQGSSDTQYF.

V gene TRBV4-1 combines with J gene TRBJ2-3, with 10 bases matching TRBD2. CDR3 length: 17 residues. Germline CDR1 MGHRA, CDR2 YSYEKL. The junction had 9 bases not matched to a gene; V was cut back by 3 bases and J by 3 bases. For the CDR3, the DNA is TGCGCCAGCAGCCACACCGCTAGCGGGGGTTCGACAGATACGCAGTATTTT. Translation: CASSHTASGGSTDTQYF.

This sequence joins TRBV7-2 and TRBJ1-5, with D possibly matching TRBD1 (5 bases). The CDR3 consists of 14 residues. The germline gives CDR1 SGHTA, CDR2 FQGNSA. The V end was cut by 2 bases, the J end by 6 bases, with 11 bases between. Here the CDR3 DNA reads TGTGCCAGCAGCTTACAGTCAGGGCCTCAGCCCCAGCATTTT. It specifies CASSLQSGPQPQHF.

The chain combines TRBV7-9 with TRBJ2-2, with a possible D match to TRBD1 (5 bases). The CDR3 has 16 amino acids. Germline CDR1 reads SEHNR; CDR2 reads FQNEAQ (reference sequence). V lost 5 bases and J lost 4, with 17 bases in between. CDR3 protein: CASSENVGHLTGELFF. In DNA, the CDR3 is TGTGCCAGCAGCGAGAACGTAGGACATCTCACCGGGGAGCTGTTTTTT. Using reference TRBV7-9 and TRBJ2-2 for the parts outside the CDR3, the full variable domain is DTGVSQNPRHKITKRGQNVTFRCDPISEHNRLYWYRQTLGQGPEFLTYFQNEAQLEKSRLLSDRFSAERPKGSFSTLEIQRTEQGDSAMYLCASSENVGHLTGELFFGEGSRLTVL.

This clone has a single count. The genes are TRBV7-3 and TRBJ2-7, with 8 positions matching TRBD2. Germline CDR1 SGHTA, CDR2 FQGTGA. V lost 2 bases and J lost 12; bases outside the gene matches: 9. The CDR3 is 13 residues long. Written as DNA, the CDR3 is TGTGCCAGCAGCTTAGGGGGCAGCGGGGGCACGTACTTC. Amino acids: CASSLGGSGGTYF.

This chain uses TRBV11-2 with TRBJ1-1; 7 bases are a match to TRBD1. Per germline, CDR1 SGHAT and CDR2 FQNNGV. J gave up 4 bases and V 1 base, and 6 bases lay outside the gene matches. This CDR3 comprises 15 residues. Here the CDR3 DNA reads TGTGCCAGCAGCTTAGTGACAGGGCCCCGCACTGAAGCTTTCTTT. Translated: CASSLVTGPRTEAFF.

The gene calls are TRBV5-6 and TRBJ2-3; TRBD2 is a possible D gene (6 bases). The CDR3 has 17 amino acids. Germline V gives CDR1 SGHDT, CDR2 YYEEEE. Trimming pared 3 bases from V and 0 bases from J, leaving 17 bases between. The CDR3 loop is CASSSPGLSTSTDTQYF. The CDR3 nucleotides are TGTGCCAGCAGCTCCCCGGGACTTAGTACAAGCACAGATACGCAGTATTTT.

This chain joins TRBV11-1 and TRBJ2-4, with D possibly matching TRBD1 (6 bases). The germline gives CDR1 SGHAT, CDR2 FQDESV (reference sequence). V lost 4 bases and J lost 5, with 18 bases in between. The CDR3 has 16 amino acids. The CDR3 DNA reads TGTGCCAGCAGCTCAGGACAGACCTCGAGCCAAAACATTCAGTACTTC. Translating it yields CASSSGQTSSQNIQYF.

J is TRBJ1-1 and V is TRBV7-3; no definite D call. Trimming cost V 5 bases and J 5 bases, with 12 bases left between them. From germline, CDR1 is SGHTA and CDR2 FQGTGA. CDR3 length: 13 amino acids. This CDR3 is CASSPNGETEAFF. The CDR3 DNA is TGTGCCAGCAGCCCTAACGGGGAAACTGAAGCTTTCTTT.

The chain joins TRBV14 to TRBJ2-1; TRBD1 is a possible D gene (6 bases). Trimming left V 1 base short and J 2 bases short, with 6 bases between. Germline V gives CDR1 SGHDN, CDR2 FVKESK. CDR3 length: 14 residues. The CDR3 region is CASSQGGPYNEQFF. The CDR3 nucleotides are TGTGCCAGCAGCCAAGGGGGGCCCTACAATGAGCAGTTCTTC.

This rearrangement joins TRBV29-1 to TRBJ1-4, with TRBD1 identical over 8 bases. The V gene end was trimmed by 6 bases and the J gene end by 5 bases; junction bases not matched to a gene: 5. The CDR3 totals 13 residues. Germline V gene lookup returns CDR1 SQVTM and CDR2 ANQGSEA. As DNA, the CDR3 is TGCAGCGTGCGGACAGGGAAAAATGAAAAACTGTTTTTT. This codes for CSVRTGKNEKLFF.

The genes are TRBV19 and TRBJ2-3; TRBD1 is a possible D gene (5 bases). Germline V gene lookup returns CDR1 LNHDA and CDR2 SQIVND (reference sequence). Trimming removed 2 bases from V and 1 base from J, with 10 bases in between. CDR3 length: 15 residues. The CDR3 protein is CASSISRVGTDTQYF. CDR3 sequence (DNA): TGTGCCAGTAGTATAAGCAGGGTTGGCACAGATACGCAGTATTTT.

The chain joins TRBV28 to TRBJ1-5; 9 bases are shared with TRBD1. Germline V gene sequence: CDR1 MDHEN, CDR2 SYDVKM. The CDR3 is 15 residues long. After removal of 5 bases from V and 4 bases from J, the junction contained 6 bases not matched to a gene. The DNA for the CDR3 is TGTGCCAGCAGTAAGGACAGGGGTGAAAATCAGCCCCAGCATTTT. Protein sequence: CASSKDRGENQPQHF.

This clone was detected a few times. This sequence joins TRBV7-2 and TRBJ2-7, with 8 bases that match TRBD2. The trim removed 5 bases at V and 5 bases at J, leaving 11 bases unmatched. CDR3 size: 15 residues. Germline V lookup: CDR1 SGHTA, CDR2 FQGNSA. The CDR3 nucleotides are TGTGCCAGCAGCCTTACAGCGGGGGCGCAGCACGAGCAGTACTTC. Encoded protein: CASSLTAGAQHEQYF.

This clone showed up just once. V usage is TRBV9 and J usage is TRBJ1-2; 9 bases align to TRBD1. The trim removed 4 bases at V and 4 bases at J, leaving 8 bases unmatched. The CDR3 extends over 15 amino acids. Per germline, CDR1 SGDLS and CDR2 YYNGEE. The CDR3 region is CASSITGTGIYGYTF. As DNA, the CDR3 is TGTGCCAGCAGCATTACTGGGACAGGGATCTATGGCTACACCTTC.

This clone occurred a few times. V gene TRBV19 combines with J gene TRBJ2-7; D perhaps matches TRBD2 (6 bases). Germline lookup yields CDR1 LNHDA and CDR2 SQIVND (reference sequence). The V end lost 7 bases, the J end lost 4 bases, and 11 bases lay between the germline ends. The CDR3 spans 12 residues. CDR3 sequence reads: CASTGGTYEQYF. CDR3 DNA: TGTGCCAGTACCGGGGGAACGTACGAGCAGTACTTC.